This entry is about one TCR beta chain. This sample was included in a study of monozygotic twins with inflammatory bowel disease. During cDNA synthesis, UMIs that each contained a 6-nucleotide sample barcode were added by means of template switching. Reprocessing the 5' RACE reads, TCRdb reports a single entry for every CDR3 protein and omits DNA. In all, the sample yields 300,000 to 350,000 distinct CDR3 sequences. The length of the CDR3 is 13 residues. Germline V gene sequence: CDR1 SGHTA, CDR2 FQGNSA. The source is a human donor with ulcerative colitis or Crohn's disease, or a healthy co-twin of an affected twin (not recorded which). Material: blood. The chain combines TRBV7-2 with TRBJ2-5. CDR3 sequence: CASSRRIQETQYF.